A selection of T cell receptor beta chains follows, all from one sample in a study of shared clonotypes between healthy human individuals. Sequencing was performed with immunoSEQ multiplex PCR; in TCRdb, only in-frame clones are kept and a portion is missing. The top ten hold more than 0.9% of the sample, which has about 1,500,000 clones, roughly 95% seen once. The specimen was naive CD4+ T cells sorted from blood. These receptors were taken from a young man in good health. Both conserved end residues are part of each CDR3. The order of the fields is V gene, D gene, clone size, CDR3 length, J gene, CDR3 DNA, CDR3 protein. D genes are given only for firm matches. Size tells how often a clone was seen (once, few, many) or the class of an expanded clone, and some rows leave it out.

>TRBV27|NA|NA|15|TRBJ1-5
TGTGCCAGCAGTTTAATGGGTATTAGCAATCAGCCCCAGCATTTT
CASSLMGISNQPQHF
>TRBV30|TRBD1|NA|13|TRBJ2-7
TGTGCCTGGGGAGGACAGGTCTCCTACGAGCAGTACTTC
CAWGGQVSYEQYF
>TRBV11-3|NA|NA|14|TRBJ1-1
TGTGCCAGCAGCCTTCGGGGGGGGAACACTGAAGCTTTCTTT
CASSLRGGNTEAFF
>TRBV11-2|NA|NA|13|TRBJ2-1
TGTGCCAGCAGCTTATCACTAGCCAATGAGCAGTTCTTC
CASSLSLANEQFF
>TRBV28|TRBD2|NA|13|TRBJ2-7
TGTGCCAGCAGTACCTACTCTAGCGGGAGTACCCAATTC
CASSTYSSGSTQF
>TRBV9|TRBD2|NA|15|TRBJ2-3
TGTGCCAGCACCGTTGAGGGAGGGAACACAGATACGCAGTATTTT
CASTVEGGNTDTQYF
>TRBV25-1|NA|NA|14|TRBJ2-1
TGTGCCAGCAGTGATCCGGGAGCCCACAATGAGCAGTTCTTC
CASSDPGAHNEQFF
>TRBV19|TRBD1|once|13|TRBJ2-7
TGTGCCAGTAGTACGAGACAGGGGCGGGAGCAGTACTTC
CASSTRQGREQYF
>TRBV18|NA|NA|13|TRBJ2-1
TGTGCCAGCTCACGGCGCGAGTACAATGAGCAGTTCTTC
CASSRREYNEQFF
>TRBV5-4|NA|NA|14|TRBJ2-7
TGTGCCAGCAGCCCCAGTTCAATCTCCTACGAGCAGTACTTC
CASSPSSISYEQYF
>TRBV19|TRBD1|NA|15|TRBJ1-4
TGTGCCCCCGGACAGGATGAAGAAACTAATGAAAAACTGTTTTTT
CAPGQDEETNEKLFF
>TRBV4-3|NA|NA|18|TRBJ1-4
TGCGCCAGCAGCCAAGGGGTGACAGGTCCCTCAGAGGGTGAAAAACTGTTTTTT
CASSQGVTGPSEGEKLFF
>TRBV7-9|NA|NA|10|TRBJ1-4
TGTGCCAGCAGTAATGAAAAACTGTTTTTT
CASSNEKLFF
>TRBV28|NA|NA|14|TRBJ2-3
TGTGCCAGCAGTGTATTTGGGGGTACAGATACGCAGTATTTT
CASSVFGGTDTQYF
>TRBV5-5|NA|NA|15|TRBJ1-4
TGTGCCAGCAGCCCTACAGGCGCAACTAATGAAAAACTGTTTTTT
CASSPTGATNEKLFF
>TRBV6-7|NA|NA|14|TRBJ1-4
TGTGCCTACCAAGGGCAGATCCTTAATGAAAAACTGTTTTTT
CAYQGQILNEKLFF
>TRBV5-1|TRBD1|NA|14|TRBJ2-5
TGCGCCAGCAGCCCAACAGGGGCGCAAGAGACCCAGTACTTC
CASSPTGAQETQYF
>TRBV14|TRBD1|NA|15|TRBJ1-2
TGTGCCAGCAGCCAAGCTGGGACAGGGAACTATGGCTACACCTTC
CASSQAGTGNYGYTF
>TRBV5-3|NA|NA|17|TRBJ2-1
TGTGCCAGAAGCTTGAATCCGGCAGGGGGGAGGCACAATGAGCAGTTCTTC
CARSLNPAGGRHNEQFF
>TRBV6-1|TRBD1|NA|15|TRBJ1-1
TGTGCCAGCAGTGGTCAAACAGGGGTTAGGGCTGAAGCTTTCTTT
CASSGQTGVRAEAFF
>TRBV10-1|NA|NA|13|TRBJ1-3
TGCGCCAGCAGTGAGGACCGTTTAAGGGGTTATTATTTT
CASSEDRLRGYYF
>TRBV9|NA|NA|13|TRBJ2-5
TGTGCCAGCAGCGACTCCGGGGGAGAGACCCAGTACTTC
CASSDSGGETQYF
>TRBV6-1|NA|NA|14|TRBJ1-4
TGTGCCAGCAGCGTTCAGGACTTAGGAGGAAAACTGTTTTTT
CASSVQDLGGKLFF
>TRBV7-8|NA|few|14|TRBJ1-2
TGTGCCAGCAGCTTAGGGCTCAATGACTATGGCTACACCTTC
CASSLGLNDYGYTF
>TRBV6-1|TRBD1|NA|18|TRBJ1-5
TGTGCCAGCAGTGGCGGACAGGGTAAAGCTTATAGCAATCAGCCCCAGCATTTT
CASSGGQGKAYSNQPQHF
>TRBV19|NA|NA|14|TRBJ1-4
TGTGCCAGTAGTATTGACTCTAAACCAGAAAAACTGTTTTTT
CASSIDSKPEKLFF
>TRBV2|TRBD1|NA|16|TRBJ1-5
TGTGCCAGCAGTGGGAACAGGGGGCAACCCAATCAGCCCCAGCATTTT
CASSGNRGQPNQPQHF
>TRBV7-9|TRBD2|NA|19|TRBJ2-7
TGTGCCAGCAGCTTAATCTCCGGGACTAGCGGGAGGGCCGATTACGAGCAGTACTTC
CASSLISGTSGRADYEQYF
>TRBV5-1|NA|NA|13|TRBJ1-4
TGCGCCAGCAGCTTGGGGGCGAATGAAAAACTGTTTTTT
CASSLGANEKLFF
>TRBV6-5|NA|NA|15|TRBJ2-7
TGTGCCAGCAGTTCCGCCGGGACGGACTACTACGAGCAGTACTTC
CASSSAGTDYYEQYF
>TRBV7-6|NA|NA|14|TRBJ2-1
TGTGCCAGCAGCCCAACAGGAACGGGGAATGAGCAGTTCTTC
CASSPTGTGNEQFF
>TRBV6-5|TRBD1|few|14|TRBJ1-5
TGTGCCAGCTCAGGGGGCACTGGCAATCAGCCCCAGCATTTT
CASSGGTGNQPQHF
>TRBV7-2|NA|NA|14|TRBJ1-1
TGTGCCAGCAGCTTAGTCGGTCCGGCGGTTGAAGCTTTCTTT
CASSLVGPAVEAFF
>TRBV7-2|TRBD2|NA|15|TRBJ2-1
TGTGCCAGCAGCTTAGCTTTAGCGGGAGTTGGTGAGCAGTTCTTC
CASSLALAGVGEQFF
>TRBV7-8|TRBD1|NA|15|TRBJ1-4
TGTGCCAGCAGCTTAGGGGGACAGGGTAGAGAAAAACTGTTTTTT
CASSLGGQGREKLFF
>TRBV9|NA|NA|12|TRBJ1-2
TGTGCCAGCAGCGTTCTCGGGGGTGGCTACACCTTC
CASSVLGGGYTF
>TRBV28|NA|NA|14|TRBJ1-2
TGTGCCAGCAGACTTGGCAGGGACCACTATGGCTACACCTTC
CASRLGRDHYGYTF
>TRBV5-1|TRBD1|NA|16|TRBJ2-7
TGCGCCAGCAGCTCATCCTCCGGGACAGTATCCTACGAGCAGTACTTC
CASSSSSGTVSYEQYF
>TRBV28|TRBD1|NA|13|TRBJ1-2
TGTGCCAGCAGTAGAACAGGGGGGGAAAGCTACACCTTC
CASSRTGGESYTF
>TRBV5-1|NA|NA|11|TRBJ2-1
TGCGCCAGCAGCTTGTCGAATGAGCAGTTCTTC
CASSLSNEQFF
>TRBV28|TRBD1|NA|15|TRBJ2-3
TGTGCCAGCAGTTCAGGGGGACAGGGAAAAGATACGCAGTATTTT
CASSSGGQGKDTQYF
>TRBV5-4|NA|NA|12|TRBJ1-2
TGTGCCAGCAGCTTGGACAACTATGGCTACACCTTC
CASSLDNYGYTF
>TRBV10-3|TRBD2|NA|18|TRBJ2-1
TGTGCCATCAGTCTGACCGGACTAGCGGGAAAATACTACAATGAGCAGTTCTTC
CAISLTGLAGKYYNEQFF
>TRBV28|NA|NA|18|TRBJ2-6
TGTGCCAGCAGGACAATACCGCACAGGTTCTCTGGGGCCAACGTCCTGACTTTC
CASRTIPHRFSGANVLTF
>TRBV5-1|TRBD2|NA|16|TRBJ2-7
TGCGCCAGCAGCGCTGAGGCCTGGGGAGGGAGCTACGAGCAGTACTTC
CASSAEAWGGSYEQYF
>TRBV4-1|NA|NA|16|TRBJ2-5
TGCGCCAGCAGCCAAGGGACTAAAATACAAGGGGAGACCCAGTACTTC
CASSQGTKIQGETQYF
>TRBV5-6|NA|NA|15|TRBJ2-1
TGTGCCAGCAGCTTGGGGGTGACGCACTACAATGAGCAGTTCTTC
CASSLGVTHYNEQFF
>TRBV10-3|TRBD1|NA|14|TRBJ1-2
TGTGCCATCAGAACGGGACAGGGTATCGATGGCTACACCTTC
CAIRTGQGIDGYTF
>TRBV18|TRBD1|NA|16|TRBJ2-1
TGTGCCAGCTCACTGCGGACAGGGGGCCTTTACAATGAGCAGTTCTTC
CASSLRTGGLYNEQFF
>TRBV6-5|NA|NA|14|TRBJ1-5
TGTGCCAGCAGTCAGGACCGAGATAATCAGCCCCAGCATTTT
CASSQDRDNQPQHF
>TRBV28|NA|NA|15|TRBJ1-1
TGTGCCAGCAGTTTAGCTACGGGGGGGCCCACTGAAGCTTTCTTT
CASSLATGGPTEAFF
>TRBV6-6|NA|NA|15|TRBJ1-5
TGTGCCAGCAGTTATTTAAGTGTTCCCAATCAGCCCCAGCATTTT
CASSYLSVPNQPQHF